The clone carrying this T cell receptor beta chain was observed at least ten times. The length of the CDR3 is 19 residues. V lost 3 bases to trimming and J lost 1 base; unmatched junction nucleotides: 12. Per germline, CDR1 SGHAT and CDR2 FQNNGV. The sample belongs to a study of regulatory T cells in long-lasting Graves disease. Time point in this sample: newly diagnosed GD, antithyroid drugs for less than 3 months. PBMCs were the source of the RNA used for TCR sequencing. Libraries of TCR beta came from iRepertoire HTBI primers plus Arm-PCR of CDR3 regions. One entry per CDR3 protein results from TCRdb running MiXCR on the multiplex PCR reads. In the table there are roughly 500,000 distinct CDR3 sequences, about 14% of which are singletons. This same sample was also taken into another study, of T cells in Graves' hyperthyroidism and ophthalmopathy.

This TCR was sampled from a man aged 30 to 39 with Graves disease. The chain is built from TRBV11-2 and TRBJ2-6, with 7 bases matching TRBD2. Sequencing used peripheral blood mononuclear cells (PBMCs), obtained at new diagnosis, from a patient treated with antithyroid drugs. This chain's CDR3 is CASSLRSGTGISGANVLTF. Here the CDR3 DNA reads TGTGCCAGCAGCTTGAGGAGCGGGACTGGGATATCTGGGGCCAACGTCCTGACTTTC.